The sequence of this TCR beta chain was determined in a study of CD8 T cells in ankylosing spondylitis. Study-level findings and limits: Prior literature has documented some motif variants in synovial fluid and blood from reactive arthritis. Typical of ankylosing spondylitis blood, it appeared, was a TCR beta motif of eight highly homologous variants.

TCR beta libraries were made by quantitative 5'-RACE with molecular barcodes. TCRdb processed the 5' RACE reads anew with MiXCR; each CDR3 protein has one entry. Here the sample spans approximately 300,000 distinct CDR3 sequences, 6.5% to 10% being singletons. Remarks on this clonotype: Its antigen remains unknown.

The TCR sequence derives from a male donor with ankylosing spondylitis. Sample: blood, either unsorted or a sorted T cell fraction (not recorded which).

The CDR3 spells CASAPTASGTDTQYF. As DNA, the CDR3 is TGCGCCAGCGCCCCCACGGCCTCCGGCACAGATACGCAGTATTTT. The rearrangement links TRBV5-1 to TRBJ2-3; D gene uncertain. The V and J ends lost 7 bases and 1 base respectively, with 16 bases between them. This CDR3 contains 15 residues. CDR1 is SGHRS, CDR2 YFSETQ, per germline.